This paragraph reports one T cell receptor beta chain. This sample was included in a study of T cell changes during pregnancy in multiple sclerosis. TCRdb's copy holds only in-frame clones and misses some; the assay was immunoSEQ multiplex PCR. This table holds tens of thousands of clones, just over 90% found once. The CDR3 runs 14 residues. The germline gives CDR1 PRHDT, CDR2 FYEKMQ (reference sequence). V was pared by 0 bases and J by 4 bases, with 9 bases between. Here the sequenced sample was peripheral blood, taken in the first trimester of pregnancy. The rearrangement links TRBV13 to TRBJ1-1, with D unresolved. The receptor's source is a female donor in good health, enrolled as a control in a pregnancy study. CDR3 region: CASSLGPGSTEAFF. The CDR3 bases are TGTGCCAGCAGCTTAGGACCAGGAAGCACTGAAGCTTTCTTT.